One sample yielded the 9 T cell receptor beta chains listed below, sequenced in a study of T cell clusters in autoimmune cytopenias. TRB amplification used approximately 270 ng of peripheral blood genomic DNA. One tube held mixed TRB-A and TRB-B primer pools for touch-down PCR. TCRdb re-analyzed the multiplex PCR reads; it lists each CDR3 protein once, without DNA. Its listing shows about 2,300 distinct CDR3 sequences. What was sequenced was peripheral blood. The receptors were gathered from a human donor with an autoimmune cytopenia or autoimmune hepatitis (not recorded which).

Considering frequency, this clonotype is medium-sized. J is TRBJ1-2 and V is TRBV4-3; without DNA, the TCRdb call of TRBD1 cannot be checked. CDR3 length: 15 residues. The germline CDR1 and CDR2 sequences are LGHNA and YSLEER. Here the CDR3 reads CASSQELDREGGYTF.

In terms of frequency, this clonotype is medium-sized. The rearrangement uses TRBV10-3 and TRBJ2-7; TCRdb designates TRBD2, a call that cannot be tested without DNA. Germline CDR1 ENHRY, CDR2 SYGVKD. This CDR3 contains 16 residues. CDR3 protein: CAIGGTSGGPSYEQYF.

This clonotype is medium-sized by frequency. The V call is TRBV7-2, the J call TRBJ2-5. This CDR3 is 11 amino acids long. Germline lookup yields CDR1 SGHTA and CDR2 FQGNSA. CDR3 loop: CASSNQETQYF.

Its frequency marks this clonotype as large. The gene calls are TRBV27 and TRBJ2-1; TCRdb's D call of TRBD2 is untestable without DNA. Germline V gives CDR1 MNHEY, CDR2 SMNVEV (reference sequence). CDR3 length equals 13 residues. CDR3: CASSPTSAGEQFF.

This clonotype shows up as medium-sized by frequency. The chain has TRBV6-4 and TRBJ1-2; TCRdb proposes TRBD1, but this gene call is untestable without DNA. The CDR3 runs to 15 residues. Germline V CDR1 and CDR2: MRHNA, SNTAGT. This CDR3 is CASSDPPKAFYGYTF.

This clonotype is deemed large by its frequency. J is TRBJ1-2 and V is TRBV19. Germline-derived CDR1 and CDR2 are LNHDA and SQIVND (reference sequence). The CDR3 has 13 amino acids. The CDR3 reads CATQDGSDYGYTF.

By frequency, this clonotype registers medium-sized. The V call is TRBV24-1, the J call TRBJ2-3; as DNA is missing, the TRBD2 call by TCRdb cannot be tested. The CDR3 covers 15 residues. Germline-derived CDR1 and CDR2 are KGHDR and SFDVKD. The CDR3 spells CATSGSGLTTDTQYF.

This clonotype is classed as medium-sized by frequency. The chain combines TRBV30 with TRBJ2-3; TCRdb indicates TRBD1, and absent DNA this call remains unverified. There are 13 residues in the CDR3. The germline V gene has CDR1 GTSNPN and CDR2 SVGIG (reference sequence). CDR3 loop: CAWSVAGADTQYF. The variable domain in full, completed from reference TRBV30 and TRBJ2-3, reads SQTIHQWPATLVQPVGSPLSLECTVEGTSNPNLYWYRQAAGRGLQLLFYSVGIGQISSEVPQNLSASRPQDRQFILSSKKLLLSDSGFYLCAWSVAGADTQYFGPGTRLTVL.

This clonotype is medium-sized by frequency. The chain uses TRBV12-3 or TRBV12-4 and TRBJ2-2; TCRdb proposes TRBD1, but this gene call is untestable without DNA. This CDR3 has 15 amino acids. The CDR3: CASSYGQVTAGELFF.